These T cell receptor beta chains were read from a single sample in a study of cytomegalovirus exposure and HLA in healthy donors. Assay: immunoSEQ multiplex PCR; the TCRdb copy retains only in-frame clones and omits some. The table has about 170,000 clones, 82% seen once. The source material was PBMCs. The source of these receptors is a male donor in good health and CMV-seronegative. The CDR3 runs from the conserved cysteine through the conserved F or W. The order of the fields is clone size, J gene, V gene, CDR3 protein. A clone size is listed for some rows: how often the clone was seen (once, few, many), or a class if it is expanded.

clone_size: once
j_call: TRBJ2-5
v_call: TRBV15
cdr3_aa: CATSRVGGTETQYF

clone_size: NA
j_call: TRBJ1-3
v_call: TRBV28
cdr3_aa: CASSLTRGGNTIYF

clone_size: NA
j_call: TRBJ2-5
v_call: TRBV25-1
cdr3_aa: CASSNSRGLGQETQYF

clone_size: NA
j_call: TRBJ2-1
v_call: TRBV7-2
cdr3_aa: CASSPRLAGEFF

clone_size: NA
j_call: TRBJ2-1
v_call: TRBV7-7
cdr3_aa: CASSLALAGGHNEQFF

clone_size: NA
j_call: TRBJ2-7
v_call: TRBV5-1
cdr3_aa: CASRRTSYEQYF

clone_size: NA
j_call: TRBJ2-6
v_call: TRBV21-1
cdr3_aa: CASPHPLAGGVSGANVLTF

clone_size: NA
j_call: TRBJ2-6
v_call: TRBV5-1
cdr3_aa: CASSFGTLSSGANVLTF

clone_size: NA
j_call: TRBJ1-5
v_call: TRBV28
cdr3_aa: CASSLAGGNQPQHF

clone_size: NA
j_call: TRBJ1-5
v_call: TRBV7-8
cdr3_aa: CASSLGQRQSNQPQHF

clone_size: NA
j_call: TRBJ1-4
v_call: TRBV23-1
cdr3_aa: CASSQFLGATNEKLFF

clone_size: once
j_call: TRBJ1-2
v_call: TRBV29-1
cdr3_aa: CSTAGTGSGYTF

clone_size: NA
j_call: TRBJ2-1
v_call: TRBV9
cdr3_aa: CASSVGRTTYNEQFF

clone_size: NA
j_call: TRBJ2-7
v_call: TRBV5-1
cdr3_aa: CASSEARVGPYEQYF

clone_size: NA
j_call: TRBJ2-3
v_call: TRBV5-1
cdr3_aa: CASSGGQGASDTQYF

clone_size: NA
j_call: TRBJ1-1
v_call: TRBV6-5
cdr3_aa: CASSYSIRNTEAFF

clone_size: NA
j_call: TRBJ1-2
v_call: TRBV6-5
cdr3_aa: CASSYRGTGYGYTF

clone_size: NA
j_call: TRBJ1-4
v_call: TRBV19
cdr3_aa: CASTIGRGGFEKLFF

clone_size: NA
j_call: TRBJ2-3
v_call: TRBV11-3
cdr3_aa: CASSAFPQGTDTQYF

clone_size: few
j_call: TRBJ1-5
v_call: TRBV19
cdr3_aa: CASSDHRGPQPQHF

clone_size: NA
j_call: TRBJ1-2
v_call: TRBV2
cdr3_aa: CASSEQDRGNGYTF

clone_size: NA
j_call: TRBJ2-5
v_call: TRBV5-6
cdr3_aa: CASILREGETQYF

clone_size: NA
j_call: TRBJ2-3
v_call: TRBV28
cdr3_aa: CASSFDRPQRDTDTQYF

clone_size: NA
j_call: TRBJ1-1
v_call: TRBV6-6
cdr3_aa: CASTYLGQGATEAFF

clone_size: NA
j_call: TRBJ2-5
v_call: TRBV28
cdr3_aa: CASSPTSGAYSGTQYF

clone_size: few
j_call: TRBJ2-3
v_call: TRBV5-6
cdr3_aa: CASSFQGNADTQYF

clone_size: NA
j_call: TRBJ2-7
v_call: TRBV5-1
cdr3_aa: CASSLGASYEQYF

clone_size: NA
j_call: TRBJ2-7
v_call: TRBV25-1
cdr3_aa: CARTDRGLDEQYF

clone_size: NA
j_call: TRBJ2-7
v_call: TRBV5-1
cdr3_aa: CASSRNRDRAREQYF

clone_size: NA
j_call: TRBJ2-5
v_call: TRBV10-3
cdr3_aa: CAISSGDRGKETQYF

clone_size: NA
j_call: TRBJ1-5
v_call: TRBV5-1
cdr3_aa: CASRGTENQPQHF

clone_size: NA
j_call: TRBJ1-5
v_call: TRBV30
cdr3_aa: CAWSVQGGSNQPQHF

clone_size: NA
j_call: TRBJ2-7
v_call: TRBV5-7
cdr3_aa: CASSLGPGYEQYF

clone_size: NA
j_call: NA
v_call: TRBV30
cdr3_aa: CAWTGQFTYEQYF

clone_size: few
j_call: TRBJ2-3
v_call: TRBV4-2
cdr3_aa: CASSQAGEPADTQYF

clone_size: few
j_call: TRBJ2-1
v_call: TRBV11-2
cdr3_aa: CASSLQVGGNEQFF

clone_size: NA
j_call: TRBJ2-3
v_call: TRBV28
cdr3_aa: CASRLAGPTDTQYF

clone_size: NA
j_call: TRBJ2-2
v_call: TRBV27
cdr3_aa: CASSFTKTSLTGELFF

clone_size: few
j_call: TRBJ2-2
v_call: TRBV2
cdr3_aa: CASTDRKNTGELFF

clone_size: few
j_call: TRBJ1-1
v_call: TRBV4-1
cdr3_aa: CASSRNRGQGEAFF

clone_size: NA
j_call: TRBJ2-7
v_call: TRBV6-5
cdr3_aa: CASSYSGTPQYF

clone_size: NA
j_call: TRBJ2-5
v_call: TRBV5-4
cdr3_aa: CASSSRDRERQTQYF

clone_size: NA
j_call: TRBJ1-5
v_call: TRBV5-3
cdr3_aa: CARSLEGDHSNQPQHF

clone_size: NA
j_call: TRBJ1-5
v_call: TRBV28
cdr3_aa: CASRTGGNQPQHF

clone_size: NA
j_call: TRBJ1-6
v_call: TRBV7-6
cdr3_aa: CATTPDRGLSPLHF

clone_size: NA
j_call: TRBJ2-7
v_call: TRBV2
cdr3_aa: CASSEPLGTGNYEQYF

clone_size: once
j_call: TRBJ1-1
v_call: TRBV10-3
cdr3_aa: CAISETLRGSGTEAFF

clone_size: NA
j_call: TRBJ1-1
v_call: TRBV19
cdr3_aa: CASSTTRAGGAFF

clone_size: NA
j_call: TRBJ1-3
v_call: TRBV25-1
cdr3_aa: CASSELGSSGRENTIYF

clone_size: NA
j_call: TRBJ2-1
v_call: TRBV5-1
cdr3_aa: CASNIGLAERAGNEQFF

clone_size: NA
j_call: NA
v_call: TRBV14
cdr3_aa: CASSQPGGYYEQYF

clone_size: NA
j_call: TRBJ1-2
v_call: TRBV6-4
cdr3_aa: CASSDPPGVGYTF

clone_size: NA
j_call: TRBJ2-3
v_call: TRBV4-3
cdr3_aa: CASSRRTSGSTDTQYF

clone_size: once
j_call: TRBJ2-1
v_call: TRBV25-1
cdr3_aa: CASSVNPGLAGYNEQFF

clone_size: NA
j_call: TRBJ2-3
v_call: TRBV29-1
cdr3_aa: CSVAGSTDTQYF